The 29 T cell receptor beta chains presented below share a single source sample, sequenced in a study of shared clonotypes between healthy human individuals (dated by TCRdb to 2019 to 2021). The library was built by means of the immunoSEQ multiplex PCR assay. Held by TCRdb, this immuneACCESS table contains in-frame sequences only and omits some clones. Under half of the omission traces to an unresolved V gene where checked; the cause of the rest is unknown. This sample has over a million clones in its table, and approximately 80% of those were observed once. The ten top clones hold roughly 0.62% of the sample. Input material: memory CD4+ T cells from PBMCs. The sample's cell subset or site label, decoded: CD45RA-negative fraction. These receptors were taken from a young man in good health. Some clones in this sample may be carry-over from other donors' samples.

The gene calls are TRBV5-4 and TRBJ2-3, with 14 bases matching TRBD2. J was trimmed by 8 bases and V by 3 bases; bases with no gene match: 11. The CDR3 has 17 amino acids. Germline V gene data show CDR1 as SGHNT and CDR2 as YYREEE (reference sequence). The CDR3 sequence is CASSSLIGTSGSGTQYF. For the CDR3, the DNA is TGTGCCAGCAGCTCGCTGATCGGGACTAGCGGGAGCGGTACGCAGTATTTT.

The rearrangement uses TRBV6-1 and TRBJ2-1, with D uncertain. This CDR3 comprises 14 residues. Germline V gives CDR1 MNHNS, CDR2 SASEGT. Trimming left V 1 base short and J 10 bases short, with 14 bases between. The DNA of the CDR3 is TGTGCCAGCAGTGAAGGGGTGAGTCAGCAGGAGCAGTTCTTC. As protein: CASSEGVSQQEQFF.

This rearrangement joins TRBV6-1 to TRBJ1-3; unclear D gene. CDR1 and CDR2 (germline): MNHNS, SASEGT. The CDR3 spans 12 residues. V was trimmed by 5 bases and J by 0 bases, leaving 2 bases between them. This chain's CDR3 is CASSISGNTIYF. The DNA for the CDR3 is TGTGCCAGCAGTATCTCTGGAAACACCATATATTTT.

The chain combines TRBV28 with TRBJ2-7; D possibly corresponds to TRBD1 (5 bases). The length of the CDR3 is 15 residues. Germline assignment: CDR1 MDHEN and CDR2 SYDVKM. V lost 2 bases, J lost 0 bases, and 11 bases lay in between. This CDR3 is CASSLQGLSSYEQYF. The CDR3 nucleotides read TGTGCCAGCAGTTTACAGGGCCTGAGCTCCTACGAGCAGTACTTC. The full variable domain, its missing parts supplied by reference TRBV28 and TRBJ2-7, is DVKVTQSSRYLVKRTGEKVFLECVQDMDHENMFWYRQDPGLGLRLIYFSYDVKMKEKGDIPEGYSVSREKKERFSLILESASTNQTSMYLCASSLQGLSSYEQYFGPGTRLTVT.

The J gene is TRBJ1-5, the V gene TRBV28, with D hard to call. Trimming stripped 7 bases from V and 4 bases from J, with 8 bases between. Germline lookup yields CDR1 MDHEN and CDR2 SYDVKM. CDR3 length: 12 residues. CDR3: CASTAGNQPQHF. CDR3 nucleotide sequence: TGTGCCAGCACCGCCGGTAATCAGCCCCAGCATTTT. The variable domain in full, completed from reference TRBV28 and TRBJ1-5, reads DVKVTQSSRYLVKRTGEKVFLECVQDMDHENMFWYRQDPGLGLRLIYFSYDVKMKEKGDIPEGYSVSREKKERFSLILESASTNQTSMYLCASTAGNQPQHFGDGTRLSIL.

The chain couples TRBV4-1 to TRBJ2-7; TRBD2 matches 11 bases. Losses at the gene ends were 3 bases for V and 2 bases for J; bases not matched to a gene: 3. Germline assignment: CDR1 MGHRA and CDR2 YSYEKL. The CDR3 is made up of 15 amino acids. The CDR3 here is CASSHQLAGAYEQYF. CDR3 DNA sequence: TGCGCCAGCAGCCACCAACTAGCGGGAGCCTACGAGCAGTACTTC.

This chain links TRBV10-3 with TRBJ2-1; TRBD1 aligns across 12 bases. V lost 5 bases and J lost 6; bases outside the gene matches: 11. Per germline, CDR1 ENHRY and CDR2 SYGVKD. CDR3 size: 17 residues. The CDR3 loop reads CAISPRAPGQGANEQFF. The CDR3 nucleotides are TGTGCCATCAGTCCTCGTGCCCCGGGACAGGGGGCCAATGAGCAGTTCTTC.

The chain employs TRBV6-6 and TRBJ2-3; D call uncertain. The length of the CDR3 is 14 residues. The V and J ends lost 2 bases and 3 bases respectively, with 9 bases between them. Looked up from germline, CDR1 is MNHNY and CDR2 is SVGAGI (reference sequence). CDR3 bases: TGTGCCAGCAGTTACGTGGGCAGAACAGATACGCAGTATTTT. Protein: CASSYVGRTDTQYF.

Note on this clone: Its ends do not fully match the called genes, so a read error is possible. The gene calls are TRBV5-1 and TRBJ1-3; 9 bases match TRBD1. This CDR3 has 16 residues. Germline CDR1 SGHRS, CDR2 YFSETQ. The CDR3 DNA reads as TGCGCCAGCAGCTTGGCCGGGACAGGGTACGGAAACACCACATATTTT. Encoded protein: CASSLAGTGYGNTTYF.

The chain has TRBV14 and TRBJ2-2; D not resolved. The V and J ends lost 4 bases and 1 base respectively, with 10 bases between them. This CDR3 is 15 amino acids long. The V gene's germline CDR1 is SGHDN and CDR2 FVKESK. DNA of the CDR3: TGTGCCAGCAGCCGTGCAGGTTGGAACACCGGGGAGCTGTTTTTT. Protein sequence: CASSRAGWNTGELFF.

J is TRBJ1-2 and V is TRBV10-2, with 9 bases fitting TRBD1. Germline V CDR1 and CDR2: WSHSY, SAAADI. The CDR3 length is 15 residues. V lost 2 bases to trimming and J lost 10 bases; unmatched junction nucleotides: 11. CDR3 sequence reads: CASSEGQGLSRLYTF. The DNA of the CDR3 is TGCGCCAGCAGTGAGGGACAGGGGTTATCCAGACTCTACACCTTC.

The CDR3 bases are TGTGCCAGCAGCTTAGGCGGCAGGGACACAGATACGCAGTATTTT. Its translation is CASSLGGRDTDTQYF. The rearrangement links TRBV7-2 to TRBJ2-3; a possible D gene is TRBD1 (5 bases). The CDR3 consists of 15 residues. The V gene's germline CDR1 is SGHTA and CDR2 FQGNSA. The V end lost 1 base, the J end lost 2 bases, and 10 bases lay between the germline ends.

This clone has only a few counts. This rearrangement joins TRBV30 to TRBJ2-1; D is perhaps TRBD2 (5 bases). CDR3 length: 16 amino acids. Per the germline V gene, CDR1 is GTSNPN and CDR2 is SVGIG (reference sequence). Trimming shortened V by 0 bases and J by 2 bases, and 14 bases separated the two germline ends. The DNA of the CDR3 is TGTGCCTGGAGTGTAGGTGGGAGCGCCACCTACAATGAGCAGTTCTTC. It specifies CAWSVGGSATYNEQFF.

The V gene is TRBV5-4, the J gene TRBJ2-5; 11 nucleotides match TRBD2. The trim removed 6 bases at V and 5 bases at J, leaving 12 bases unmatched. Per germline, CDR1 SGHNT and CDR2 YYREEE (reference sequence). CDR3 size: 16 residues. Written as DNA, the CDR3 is TGTGCCAGCAAAGGGATAGCGGGAGGGGACGGTGAGACCCAGTACTTC. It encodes CASKGIAGGDGETQYF.

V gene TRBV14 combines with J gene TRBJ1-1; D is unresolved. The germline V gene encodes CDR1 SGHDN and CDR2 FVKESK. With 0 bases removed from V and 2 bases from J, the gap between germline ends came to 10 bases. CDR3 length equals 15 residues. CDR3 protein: CASSQDTRLNTEAFF. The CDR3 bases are TGTGCCAGCAGCCAAGATACCCGCCTCAACACTGAAGCTTTCTTT.

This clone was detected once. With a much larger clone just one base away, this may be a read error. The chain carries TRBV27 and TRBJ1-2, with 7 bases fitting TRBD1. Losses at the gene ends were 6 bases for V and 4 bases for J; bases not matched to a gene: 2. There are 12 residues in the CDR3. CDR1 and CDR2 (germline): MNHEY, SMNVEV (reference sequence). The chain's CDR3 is CASRDRTYGYTF. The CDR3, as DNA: TGTGCCAGCAGGGACAGGACCTATGGCTACACCTTC.

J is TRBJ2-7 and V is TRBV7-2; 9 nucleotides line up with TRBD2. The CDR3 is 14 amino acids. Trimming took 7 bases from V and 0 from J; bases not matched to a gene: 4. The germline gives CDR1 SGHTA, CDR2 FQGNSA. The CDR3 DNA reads TGTGCCAGCACCCCTAGCGGGGTCTCCTACGAGCAGTACTTC. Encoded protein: CASTPSGVSYEQYF.

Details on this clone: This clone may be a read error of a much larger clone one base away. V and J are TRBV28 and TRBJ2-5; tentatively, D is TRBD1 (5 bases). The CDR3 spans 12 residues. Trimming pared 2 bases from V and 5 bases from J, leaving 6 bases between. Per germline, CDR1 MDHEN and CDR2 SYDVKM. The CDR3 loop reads CASSLAGETQYF. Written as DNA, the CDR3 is TGTGCCAGCAGTTTAGCAGGGGAGACCCAGTACTTC.

The CDR3: CASSLGTDRLGRGYTF. The DNA of the CDR3 is TGTGCCAGCAGTCTCGGGACGGACCGCTTGGGGAGAGGCTACACCTTC. The chain recombines TRBV28 with TRBJ1-2; possible D gene TRBD1, 5 bases. The germline V and J ends were trimmed by 5 bases and 8 bases, with 24 bases remaining between them. Germline assignment: CDR1 MDHEN and CDR2 SYDVKM. The CDR3 contains 16 residues.

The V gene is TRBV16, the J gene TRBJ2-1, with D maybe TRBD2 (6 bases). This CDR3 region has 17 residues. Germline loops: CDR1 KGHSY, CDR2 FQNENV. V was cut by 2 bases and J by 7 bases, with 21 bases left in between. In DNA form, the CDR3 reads TGTGCCAGCAGCCAACAAGAGGGCGTAATGGGGAGGAATGAGCAGTTCTTC. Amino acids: CASSQQEGVMGRNEQFF.

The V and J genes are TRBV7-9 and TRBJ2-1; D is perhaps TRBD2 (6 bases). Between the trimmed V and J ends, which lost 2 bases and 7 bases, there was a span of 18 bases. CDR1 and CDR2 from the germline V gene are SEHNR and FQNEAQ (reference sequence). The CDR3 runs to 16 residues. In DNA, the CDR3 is TGTGCCAGCAGCTTATGGGCGGGAACGGCATTAAATGAGCAGTTCTTC. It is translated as CASSLWAGTALNEQFF. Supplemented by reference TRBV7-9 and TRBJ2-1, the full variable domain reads DTGVSQNPRHKITKRGQNVTFRCDPISEHNRLYWYRQTLGQGPEFLTYFQNEAQLEKSRLLSDRFSAERPKGSFSTLEIQRTEQGDSAMYLCASSLWAGTALNEQFFGPGTRLTVL.

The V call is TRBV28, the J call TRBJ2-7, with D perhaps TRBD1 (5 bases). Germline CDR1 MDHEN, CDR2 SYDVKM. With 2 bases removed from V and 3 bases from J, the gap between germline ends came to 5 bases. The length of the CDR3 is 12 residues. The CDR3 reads CASSLDSYEQYF. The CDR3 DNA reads TGTGCCAGCAGTTTAGACAGCTACGAGCAGTACTTC.

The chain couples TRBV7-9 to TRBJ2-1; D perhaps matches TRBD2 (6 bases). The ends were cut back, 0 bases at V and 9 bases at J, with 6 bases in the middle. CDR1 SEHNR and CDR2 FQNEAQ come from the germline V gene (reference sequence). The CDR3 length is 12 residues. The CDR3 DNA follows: TGTGCCAGCAGCTTAGCGGAGGGTGAGCAGTTCTTC. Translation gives CASSLAEGEQFF.

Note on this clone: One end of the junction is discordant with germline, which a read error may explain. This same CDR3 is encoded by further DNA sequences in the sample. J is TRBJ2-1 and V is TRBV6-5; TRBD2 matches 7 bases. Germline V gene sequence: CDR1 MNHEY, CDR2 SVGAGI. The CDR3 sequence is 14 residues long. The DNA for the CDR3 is TGCGCCAGCAGAGTCCCGGGAGGCACCAATGAGCAGTTCTTC. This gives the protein CASRVPGGTNEQFF.

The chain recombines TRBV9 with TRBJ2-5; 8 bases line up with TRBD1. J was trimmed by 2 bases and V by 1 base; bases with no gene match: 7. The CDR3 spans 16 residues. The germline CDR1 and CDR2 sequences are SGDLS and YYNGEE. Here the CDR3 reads CASSVRGGQAQETQYF. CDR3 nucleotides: TGTGCCAGCAGCGTAAGAGGGGGACAGGCACAAGAGACCCAGTACTTC.

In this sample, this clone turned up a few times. The CDR3 region has the DNA TGTGCCAGCAGCTTGGTCGGGACTAGCGGCGAAAGGTTCTTC. Translation gives CASSLVGTSGERFF. V usage is TRBV5-6 and J usage is TRBJ2-1; TRBD2 matches 11 bases. This CDR3 is built from 14 residues. Germline V gives CDR1 SGHDT, CDR2 YYEEEE. With 0 bases clipped from V and 15 bases from J, the junction kept 8 bases outside the gene matches.

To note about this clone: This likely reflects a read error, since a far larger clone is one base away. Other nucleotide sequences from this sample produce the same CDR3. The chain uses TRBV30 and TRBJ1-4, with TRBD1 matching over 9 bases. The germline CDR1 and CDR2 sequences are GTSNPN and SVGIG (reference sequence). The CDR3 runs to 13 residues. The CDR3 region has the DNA TGTGCCTGGGGGGGACAGGGCCTCAAAAAGCTGTTTTTT. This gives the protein CAWGGQGLKKLFF.

DNA of the CDR3: TGTGCCAGCAGCTATACTAGCTCTGGGGCCAACGTCCTGACTTTC. Its protein is CASSYTSSGANVLTF. The chain is built from TRBV11-2 and TRBJ2-6, with D possibly TRBD2 on 5 matching bases. Per germline, CDR1 SGHAT and CDR2 FQNNGV. V dropped 4 bases and J dropped 0 bases, with 7 bases sitting between them. CDR3 length: 15 amino acids.

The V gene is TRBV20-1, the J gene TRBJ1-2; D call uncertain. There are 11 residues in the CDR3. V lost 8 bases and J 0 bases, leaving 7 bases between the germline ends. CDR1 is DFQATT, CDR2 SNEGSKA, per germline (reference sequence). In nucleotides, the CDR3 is TGCAGTACGACTACTAACTATGGCTACACCTTC. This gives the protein CSTTTNYGYTF.